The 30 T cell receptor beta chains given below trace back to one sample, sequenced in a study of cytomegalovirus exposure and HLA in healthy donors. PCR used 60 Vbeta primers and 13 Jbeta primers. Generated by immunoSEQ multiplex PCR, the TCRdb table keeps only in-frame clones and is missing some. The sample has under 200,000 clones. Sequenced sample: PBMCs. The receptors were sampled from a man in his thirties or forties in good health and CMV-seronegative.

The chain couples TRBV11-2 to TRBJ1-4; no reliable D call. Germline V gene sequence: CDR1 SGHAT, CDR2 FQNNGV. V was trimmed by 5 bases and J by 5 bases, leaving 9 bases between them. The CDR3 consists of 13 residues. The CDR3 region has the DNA TGTGCCAGCAGCCGGGAAGGAAATGAAAAACTGTTTTTT. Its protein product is CASSREGNEKLFF.

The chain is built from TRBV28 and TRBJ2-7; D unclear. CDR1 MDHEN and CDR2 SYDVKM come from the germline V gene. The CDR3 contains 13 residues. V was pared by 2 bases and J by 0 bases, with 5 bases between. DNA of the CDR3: TGTGCCAGCAGTTTACCAGTCTCCTACGAGCAGTACTTC. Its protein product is CASSLPVSYEQYF.

CDR3 in amino acids: CASSVQGTNEKLFF. CDR3 coding DNA: TGTGCCAGCAGCGTACAGGGGACTAATGAAAAACTGTTTTTT. V is TRBV7-2 and J is TRBJ1-4, with 7 bases lining up with TRBD1. Per the germline V gene, CDR1 is SGHTA and CDR2 is FQGNSA. V gave up 5 bases and J gave up 2 bases; unmatched junction bases: 2. The CDR3 runs 14 residues.

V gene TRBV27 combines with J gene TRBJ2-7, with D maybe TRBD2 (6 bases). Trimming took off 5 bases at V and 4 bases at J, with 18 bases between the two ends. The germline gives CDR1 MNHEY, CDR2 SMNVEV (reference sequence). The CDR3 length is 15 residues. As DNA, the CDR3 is TGTGCCAGCAGTCCGCTCCGGGAGAACGGTTACGAGCAGTACTTC. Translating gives CASSPLRENGYEQYF.

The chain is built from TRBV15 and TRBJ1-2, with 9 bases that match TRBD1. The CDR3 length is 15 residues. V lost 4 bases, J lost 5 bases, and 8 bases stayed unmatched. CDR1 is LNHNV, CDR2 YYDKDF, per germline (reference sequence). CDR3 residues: CATSTLTGGIYGYTF. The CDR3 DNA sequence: TGTGCCACCAGCACGTTGACAGGGGGGATTTATGGCTACACCTTC. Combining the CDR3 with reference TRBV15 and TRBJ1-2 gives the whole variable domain DAMVIQNPRYQVTQFGKPVTLSCSQTLNHNVMYWYQQKSSQAPKLLFHYYDKDFNNEADTPDNFQSRRPNTSFCFLDIRSPGLGDTAMYLCATSTLTGGIYGYTFGSGTRLTVV.

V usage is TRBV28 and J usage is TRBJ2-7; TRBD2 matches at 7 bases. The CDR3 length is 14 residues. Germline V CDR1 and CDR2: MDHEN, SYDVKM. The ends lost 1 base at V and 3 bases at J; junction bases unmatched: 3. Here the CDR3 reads CASSLSGTIYEQYF. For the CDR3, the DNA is TGTGCCAGCAGTTTATCTGGGACTATCTACGAGCAGTACTTC.

The CDR3 DNA follows: TGTGCCAGCAGTTCCTCCTATGGGGAGCTGTTTTTT. It codes for CASSSSYGELFF. This sequence joins TRBV27 and TRBJ2-2; D gene uncertain. Trimming removed 4 bases at V and 8 bases at J, with 8 bases between. Germline CDR1 is MNHEY and CDR2 is SMNVEV (reference sequence). The CDR3 runs 12 residues.

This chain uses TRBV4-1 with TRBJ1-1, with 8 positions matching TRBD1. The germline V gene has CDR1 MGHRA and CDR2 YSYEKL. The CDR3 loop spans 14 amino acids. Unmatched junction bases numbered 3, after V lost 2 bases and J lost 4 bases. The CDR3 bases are TGCGCCAGCAGCCAACGACAGGGGAGCACTGAAGCTTTCTTT. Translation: CASSQRQGSTEAFF.

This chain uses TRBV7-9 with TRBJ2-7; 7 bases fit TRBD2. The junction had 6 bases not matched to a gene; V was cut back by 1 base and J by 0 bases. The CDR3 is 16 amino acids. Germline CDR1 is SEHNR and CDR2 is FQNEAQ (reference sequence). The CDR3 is CASSLGLAYPSYEQYF. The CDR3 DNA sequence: TGTGCCAGCAGCTTAGGACTAGCTTACCCCTCCTACGAGCAGTACTTC.

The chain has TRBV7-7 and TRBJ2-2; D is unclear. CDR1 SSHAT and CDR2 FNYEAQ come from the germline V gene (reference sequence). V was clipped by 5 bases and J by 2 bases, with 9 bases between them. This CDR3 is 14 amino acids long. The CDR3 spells CASSRTENTGELFF. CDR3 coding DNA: TGTGCCAGCAGCCGAACAGAAAACACCGGGGAGCTGTTTTTT.

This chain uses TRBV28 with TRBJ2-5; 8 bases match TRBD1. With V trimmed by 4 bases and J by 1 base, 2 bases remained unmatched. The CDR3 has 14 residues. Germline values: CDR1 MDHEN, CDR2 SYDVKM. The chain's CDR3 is CASSSGTGQETQYF. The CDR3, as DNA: TGTGCCAGCAGTTCCGGGACAGGCCAAGAGACCCAGTACTTC.

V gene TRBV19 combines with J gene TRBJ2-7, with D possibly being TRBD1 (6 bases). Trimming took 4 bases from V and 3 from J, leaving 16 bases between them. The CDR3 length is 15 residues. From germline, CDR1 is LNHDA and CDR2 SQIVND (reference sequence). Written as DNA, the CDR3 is TGTGCCAGTAGTAATGGACAGCCCACGTTCTACGAGCAGTACTTC. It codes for CASSNGQPTFYEQYF.

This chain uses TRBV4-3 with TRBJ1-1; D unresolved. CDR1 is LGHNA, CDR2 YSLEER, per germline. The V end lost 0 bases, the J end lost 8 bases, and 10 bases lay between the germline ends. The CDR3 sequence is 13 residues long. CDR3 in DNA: TGCGCCAGCAGCCAAGACATGGAGTCAGAAGCTTTCTTT. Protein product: CASSQDMESEAFF.

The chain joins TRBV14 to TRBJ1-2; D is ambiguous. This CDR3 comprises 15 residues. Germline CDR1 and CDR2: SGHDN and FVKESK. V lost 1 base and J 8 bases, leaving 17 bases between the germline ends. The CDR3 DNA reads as TGTGCCAGCAGCCAAGCCCGTCGCCACCTGGAGGGCTACACCTTC. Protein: CASSQARRHLEGYTF.

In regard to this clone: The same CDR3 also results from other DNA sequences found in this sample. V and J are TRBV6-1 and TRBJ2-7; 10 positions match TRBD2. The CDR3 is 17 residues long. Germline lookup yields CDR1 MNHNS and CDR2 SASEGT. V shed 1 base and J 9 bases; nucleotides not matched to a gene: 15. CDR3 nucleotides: TGTGCCAGCAGTGAAGGGCTCCTGACTAGCGGGCGGAAAGCGCAGTACTTC. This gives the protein CASSEGLLTSGRKAQYF.

The CDR3 DNA reads as TGTGCCAGCAGCCGGGACAGGTCAAACGAGCAGTACTTC. Residues: CASSRDRSNEQYF. This rearrangement joins TRBV7-2 to TRBJ2-7; 8 nucleotides match TRBD1. Germline lookup yields CDR1 SGHTA and CDR2 FQGNSA. With V trimmed by 5 bases and J by 5 bases, 5 bases remained unmatched. The CDR3 runs 13 residues.

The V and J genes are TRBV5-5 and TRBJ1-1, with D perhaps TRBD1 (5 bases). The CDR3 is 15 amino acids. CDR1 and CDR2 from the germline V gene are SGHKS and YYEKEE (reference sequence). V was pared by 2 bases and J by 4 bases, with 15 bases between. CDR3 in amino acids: CASSFGAGGPTEAFF. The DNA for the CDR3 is TGTGCCAGCAGCTTTGGGGCAGGAGGGCCCACTGAAGCTTTCTTT.

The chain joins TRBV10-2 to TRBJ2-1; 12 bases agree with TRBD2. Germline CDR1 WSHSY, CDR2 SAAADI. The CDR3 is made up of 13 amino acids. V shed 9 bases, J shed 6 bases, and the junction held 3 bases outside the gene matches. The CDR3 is CASRLAGVNEQFF. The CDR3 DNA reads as TGCGCCAGTAGACTAGCGGGAGTCAATGAGCAGTTCTTC.

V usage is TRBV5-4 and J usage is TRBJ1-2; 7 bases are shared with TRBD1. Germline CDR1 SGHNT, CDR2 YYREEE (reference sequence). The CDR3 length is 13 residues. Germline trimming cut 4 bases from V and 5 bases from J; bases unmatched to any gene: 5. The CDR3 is CASSLDREYGYTF. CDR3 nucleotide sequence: TGTGCCAGCAGCCTTGACAGGGAATATGGCTACACCTTC.

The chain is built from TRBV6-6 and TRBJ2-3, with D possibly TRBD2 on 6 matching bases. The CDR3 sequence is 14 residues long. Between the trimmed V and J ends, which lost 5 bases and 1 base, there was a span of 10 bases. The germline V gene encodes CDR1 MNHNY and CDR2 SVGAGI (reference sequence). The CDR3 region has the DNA TGTGCCAGCAGTCGCGGGACTGGCACAGATACGCAGTATTTT. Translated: CASSRGTGTDTQYF.

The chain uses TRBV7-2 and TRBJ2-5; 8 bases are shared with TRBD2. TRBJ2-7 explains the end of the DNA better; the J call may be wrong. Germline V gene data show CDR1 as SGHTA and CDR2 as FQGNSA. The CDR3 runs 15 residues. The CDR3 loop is CASSLDGGGPYEQYF. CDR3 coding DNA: TGTGCCAGCAGCTTGGACGGGGGGGGCCCCTACGAGCAGTACTTC.

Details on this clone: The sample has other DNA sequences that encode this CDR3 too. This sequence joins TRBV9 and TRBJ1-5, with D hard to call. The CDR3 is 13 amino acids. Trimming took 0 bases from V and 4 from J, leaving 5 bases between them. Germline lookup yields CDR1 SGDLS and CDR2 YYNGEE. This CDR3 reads CASSVALNQPQHF. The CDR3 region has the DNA TGTGCCAGCAGCGTAGCCCTAAATCAGCCCCAGCATTTT.

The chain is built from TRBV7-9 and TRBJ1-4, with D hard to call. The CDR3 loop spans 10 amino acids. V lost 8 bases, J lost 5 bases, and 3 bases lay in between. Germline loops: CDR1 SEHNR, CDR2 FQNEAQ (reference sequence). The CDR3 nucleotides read TGTGCCAGCTCGAATGAAAAACTGTTTTTT. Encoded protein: CASSNEKLFF. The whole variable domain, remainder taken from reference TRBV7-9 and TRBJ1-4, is DTGVSQNPRHKITKRGQNVTFRCDPISEHNRLYWYRQTLGQGPEFLTYFQNEAQLEKSRLLSDRFSAERPKGSFSTLEIQRTEQGDSAMYLCASSNEKLFFGSGTQLSVL.

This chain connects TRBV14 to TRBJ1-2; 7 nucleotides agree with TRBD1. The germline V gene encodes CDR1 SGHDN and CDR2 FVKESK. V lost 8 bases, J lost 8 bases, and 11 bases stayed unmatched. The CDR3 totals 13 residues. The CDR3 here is CASEYLQGQGYTF. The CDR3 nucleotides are TGTGCCAGCGAATACCTACAGGGGCAGGGCTACACCTTC.

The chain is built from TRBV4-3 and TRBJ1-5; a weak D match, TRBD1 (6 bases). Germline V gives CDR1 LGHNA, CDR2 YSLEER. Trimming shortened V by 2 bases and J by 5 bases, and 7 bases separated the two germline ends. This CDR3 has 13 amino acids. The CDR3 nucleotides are TGCGCCAGCAGCCAAAGGGGGTATCAGCCCCAGCATTTT. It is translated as CASSQRGYQPQHF.

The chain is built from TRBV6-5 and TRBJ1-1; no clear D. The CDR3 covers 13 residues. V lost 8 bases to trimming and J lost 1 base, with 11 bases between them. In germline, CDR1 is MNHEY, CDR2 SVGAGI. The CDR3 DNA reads TGTGCCAGCGGTCAGGCGAGGAACACTGAAGCTTTCTTT. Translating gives CASGQARNTEAFF.

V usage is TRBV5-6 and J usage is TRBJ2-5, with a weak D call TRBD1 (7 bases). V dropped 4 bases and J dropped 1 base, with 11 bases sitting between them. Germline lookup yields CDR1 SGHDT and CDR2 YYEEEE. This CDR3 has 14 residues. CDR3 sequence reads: CASSAGQIQETQYF. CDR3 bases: TGTGCCAGCAGCGCGGGACAGATCCAAGAGACCCAGTACTTC. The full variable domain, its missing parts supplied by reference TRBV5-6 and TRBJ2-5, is DAGVTQSPTHLIKTRGQQVTLRCSPKSGHDTVSWYQQALGQGPQFIFQYYEEEERQRGNFPDRFSGHQFPNYSSELNVNALLLGDSALYLCASSAGQIQETQYFGPGTRLLVL.

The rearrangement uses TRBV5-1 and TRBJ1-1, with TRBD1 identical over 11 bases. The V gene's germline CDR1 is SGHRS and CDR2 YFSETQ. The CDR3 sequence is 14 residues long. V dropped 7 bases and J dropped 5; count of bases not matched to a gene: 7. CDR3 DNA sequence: TGCGCCAGCGAAGCCGGGACAGGGGGAACTGAAGCTTTCTTT. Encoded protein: CASEAGTGGTEAFF.

The CDR3 DNA reads as TGTGCTAGTGGTCCCAGCGGTACCTACGAGCAGTACTTC. Amino acid sequence: CASGPSGTYEQYF. The rearrangement joins TRBV12-5 to TRBJ2-7; TRBD2 might be the D (5 bases). The V gene's germline CDR1 is LGHNT and CDR2 FRNRAP. With 5 bases removed from V and 2 bases from J, the gap between germline ends came to 10 bases. CDR3 length: 13 amino acids. Based on the CDR3 plus reference TRBV12-5 and TRBJ2-7, the full variable domain is DARVTQTPRHKVTEMGQEVTMRCQPILGHNTVFWYRQTMMQGLELLAYFRNRAPLDDSGMPKDRFSAEMPDATLATLKIQPSEPRDSAVYFCASGPSGTYEQYFGPGTRLTVT.

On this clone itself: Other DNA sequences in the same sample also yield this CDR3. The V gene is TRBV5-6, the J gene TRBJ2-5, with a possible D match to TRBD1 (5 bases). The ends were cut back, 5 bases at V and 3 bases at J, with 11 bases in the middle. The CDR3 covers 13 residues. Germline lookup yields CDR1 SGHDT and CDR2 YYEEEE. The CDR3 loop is CASSPYRKETQYF. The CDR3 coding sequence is TGTGCCAGCAGTCCTTACAGGAAAGAGACCCAGTACTTC. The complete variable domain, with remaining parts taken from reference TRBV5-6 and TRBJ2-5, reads DAGVTQSPTHLIKTRGQQVTLRCSPKSGHDTVSWYQQALGQGPQFIFQYYEEEERQRGNFPDRFSGHQFPNYSSELNVNALLLGDSALYLCASSPYRKETQYFGPGTRLLVL.